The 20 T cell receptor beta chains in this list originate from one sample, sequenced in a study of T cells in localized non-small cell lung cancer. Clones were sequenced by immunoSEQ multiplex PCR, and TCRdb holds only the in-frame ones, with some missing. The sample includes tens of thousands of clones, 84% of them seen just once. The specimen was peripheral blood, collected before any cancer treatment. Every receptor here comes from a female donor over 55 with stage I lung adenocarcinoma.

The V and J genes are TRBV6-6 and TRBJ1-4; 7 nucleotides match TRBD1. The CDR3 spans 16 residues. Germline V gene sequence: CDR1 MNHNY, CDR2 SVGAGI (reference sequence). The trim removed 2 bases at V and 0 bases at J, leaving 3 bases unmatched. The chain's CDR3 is CASSYGQAATNEKLFF. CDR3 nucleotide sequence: TGTGCCAGCAGTTACGGACAGGCTGCAACTAATGAAAAACTGTTTTTT.

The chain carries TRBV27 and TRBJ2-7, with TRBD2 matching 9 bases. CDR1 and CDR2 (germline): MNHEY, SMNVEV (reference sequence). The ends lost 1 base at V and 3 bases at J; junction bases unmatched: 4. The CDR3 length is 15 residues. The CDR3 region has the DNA TGTGCCAGCAGTTTATGGTTGCGGGAGGGCTACGAGCAGTACTTC. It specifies CASSLWLREGYEQYF.

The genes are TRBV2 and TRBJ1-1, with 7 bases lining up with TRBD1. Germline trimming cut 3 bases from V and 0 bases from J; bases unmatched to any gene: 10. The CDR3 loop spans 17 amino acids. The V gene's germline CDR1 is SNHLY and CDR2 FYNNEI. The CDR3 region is CASSEGRGPPMNTEAFF. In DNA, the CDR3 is TGTGCCAGCAGTGAGGGTAGGGGGCCTCCCATGAACACTGAAGCTTTCTTT. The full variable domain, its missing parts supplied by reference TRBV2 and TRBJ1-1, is EPEVTQTPSHQVTQMGQEVILRCVPISNHLYFYWYRQILGQKVEFLVSFYNNEISEKSEIFDDQFSVERPDGSNFTLKIRSTKLEDSAMYFCASSEGRGPPMNTEAFFGQGTRLTVV.

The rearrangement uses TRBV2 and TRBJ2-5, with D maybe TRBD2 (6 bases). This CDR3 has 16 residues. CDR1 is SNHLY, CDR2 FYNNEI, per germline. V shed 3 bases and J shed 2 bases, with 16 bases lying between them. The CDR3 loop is CASSDLLGLSQETQYF. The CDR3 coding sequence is TGTGCCAGCAGTGATCTTTTGGGACTCTCGCAAGAGACCCAGTACTTC.

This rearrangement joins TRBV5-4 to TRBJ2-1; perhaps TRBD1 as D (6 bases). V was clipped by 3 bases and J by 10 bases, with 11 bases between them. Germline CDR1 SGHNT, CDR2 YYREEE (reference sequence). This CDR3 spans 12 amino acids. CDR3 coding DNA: TGTGCCAGCAGCTACGGGACAAGGGAGCAGTTCTTC. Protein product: CASSYGTREQFF.

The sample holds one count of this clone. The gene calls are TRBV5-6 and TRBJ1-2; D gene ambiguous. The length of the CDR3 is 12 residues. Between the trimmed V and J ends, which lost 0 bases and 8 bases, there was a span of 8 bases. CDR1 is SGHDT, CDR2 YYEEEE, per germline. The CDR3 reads CASSLDRRGYTF. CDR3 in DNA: TGTGCCAGCAGCTTGGACCGGCGCGGCTACACCTTC. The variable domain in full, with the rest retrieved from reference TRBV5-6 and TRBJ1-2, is DAGVTQSPTHLIKTRGQQVTLRCSPKSGHDTVSWYQQALGQGPQFIFQYYEEEERQRGNFPDRFSGHQFPNYSSELNVNALLLGDSALYLCASSLDRRGYTFGSGTRLTVV.

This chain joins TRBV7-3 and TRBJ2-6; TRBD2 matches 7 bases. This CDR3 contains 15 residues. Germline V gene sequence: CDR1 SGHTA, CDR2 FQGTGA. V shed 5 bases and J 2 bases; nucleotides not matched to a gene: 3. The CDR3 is CASSPGGAGANVLTF. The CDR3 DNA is TGTGCCAGCAGCCCGGGGGGTGCTGGGGCCAACGTCCTGACTTTC. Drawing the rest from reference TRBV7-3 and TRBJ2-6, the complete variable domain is GAGVSQTPSNKVTEKGKYVELRCDPISGHTALYWYRQSLGQGPEFLIYFQGTGAADDSGLPNDRFFAVRPEGSVSTLKIQRTERGDSAVYLCASSPGGAGANVLTFGAGSRLTVL.

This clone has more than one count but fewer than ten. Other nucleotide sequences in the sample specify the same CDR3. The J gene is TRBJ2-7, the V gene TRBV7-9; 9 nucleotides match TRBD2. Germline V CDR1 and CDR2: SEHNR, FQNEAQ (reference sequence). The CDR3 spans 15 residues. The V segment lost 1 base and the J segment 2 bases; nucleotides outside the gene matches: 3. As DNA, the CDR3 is TGTGCCAGCAGCTTAGATCCTAGCGGGACCTACGAGCAGTACTTC. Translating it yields CASSLDPSGTYEQYF.

The CDR3 sequence: CASSEATGKGYTF. CDR3 DNA sequence: TGCGCCAGCAGTGAAGCGACAGGGAAAGGCTACACCTTC. V gene TRBV10-1 combines with J gene TRBJ1-2; 7 bases agree with TRBD1. Germline V gene lookup returns CDR1 WNHNN and CDR2 SYGVQD (reference sequence). Trimming at V came to 3 bases and at J to 8 bases, leaving 6 bases not matched to a gene. The CDR3 consists of 13 residues.

DNA for the CDR3: TGTGCCAGCAGCTTAACTGGCGGGCGGGGGATTGGAAACACCATATATTTT. This sequence encodes CASSLTGGRGIGNTIYF. The chain combines TRBV7-3 with TRBJ1-3, with D possibly TRBD1 on 5 matching bases. This CDR3 spans 17 amino acids. Germline values: CDR1 SGHTA, CDR2 FQGTGA. Trimming removed 0 bases from V and 3 bases from J, with 15 bases in between.

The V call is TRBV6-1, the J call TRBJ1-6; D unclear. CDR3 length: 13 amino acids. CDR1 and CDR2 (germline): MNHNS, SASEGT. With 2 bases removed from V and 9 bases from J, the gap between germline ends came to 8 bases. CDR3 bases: TGTGCCAGCAGTGAAACGGGCATTTCACCCCTCCACTTT. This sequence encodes CASSETGISPLHF.

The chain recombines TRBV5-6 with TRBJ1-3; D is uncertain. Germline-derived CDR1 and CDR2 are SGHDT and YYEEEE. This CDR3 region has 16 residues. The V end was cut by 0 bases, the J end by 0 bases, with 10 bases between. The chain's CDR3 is CASSLGRTFSGNTIYF. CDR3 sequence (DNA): TGTGCCAGCAGCTTGGGCAGGACCTTCTCTGGAAACACCATATATTTT.

CDR3 coding DNA: TGTGCCAGCAGCACGACGGTAGGGCAAGAGACCCAGTACTTC. Translation gives CASSTTVGQETQYF. This sequence joins TRBV7-9 and TRBJ2-5; D gene ambiguous. This CDR3 has 14 amino acids. Germline values: CDR1 SEHNR, CDR2 FQNEAQ (reference sequence). The V end lost 5 bases, the J end lost 2 bases, and 12 bases lay between the germline ends.

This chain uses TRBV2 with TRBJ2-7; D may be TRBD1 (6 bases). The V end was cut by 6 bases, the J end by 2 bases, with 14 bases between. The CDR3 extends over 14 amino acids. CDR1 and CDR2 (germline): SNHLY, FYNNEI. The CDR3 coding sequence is TGTGCCAGCAGATTTGGCAGGGGCACCTACGAGCAGTACTTC. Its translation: CASRFGRGTYEQYF.

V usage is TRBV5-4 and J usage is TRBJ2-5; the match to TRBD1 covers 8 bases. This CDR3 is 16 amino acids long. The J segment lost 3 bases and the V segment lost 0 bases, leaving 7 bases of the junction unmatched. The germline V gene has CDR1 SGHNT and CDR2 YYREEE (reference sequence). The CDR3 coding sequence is TGTGCCAGCAGCTTGGCCGGGACAGGATCAAAAGAGACCCAGTACTTC. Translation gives CASSLAGTGSKETQYF.

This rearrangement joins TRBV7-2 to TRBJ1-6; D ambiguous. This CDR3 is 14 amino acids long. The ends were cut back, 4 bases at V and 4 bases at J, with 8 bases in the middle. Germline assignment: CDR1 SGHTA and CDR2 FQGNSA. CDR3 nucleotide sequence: TGTGCCAGCAGCTCGTCGGGGTATAATTCACCCCTCCACTTT. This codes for CASSSSGYNSPLHF.

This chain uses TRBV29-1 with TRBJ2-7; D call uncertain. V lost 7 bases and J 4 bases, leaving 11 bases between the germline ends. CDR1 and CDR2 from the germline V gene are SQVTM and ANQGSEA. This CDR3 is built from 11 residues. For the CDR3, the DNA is TGCAGCGCCTTGAAAGCGTACGAGCAGTACTTC. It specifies CSALKAYEQYF.

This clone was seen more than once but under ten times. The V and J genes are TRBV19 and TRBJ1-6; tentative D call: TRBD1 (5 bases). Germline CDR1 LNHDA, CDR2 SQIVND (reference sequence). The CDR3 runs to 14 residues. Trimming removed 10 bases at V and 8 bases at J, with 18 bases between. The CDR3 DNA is TGTGCCACCAGGGACGGGGCTTCTTATTCACCCCTCCACTTT. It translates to CATRDGASYSPLHF.

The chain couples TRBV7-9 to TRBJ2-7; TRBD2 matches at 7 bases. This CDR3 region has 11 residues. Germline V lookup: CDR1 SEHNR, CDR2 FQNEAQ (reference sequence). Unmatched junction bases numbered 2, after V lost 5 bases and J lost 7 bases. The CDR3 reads CASSTAGEQYF. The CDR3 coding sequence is TGTGCCAGCAGCACAGCGGGGGAGCAGTACTTC.

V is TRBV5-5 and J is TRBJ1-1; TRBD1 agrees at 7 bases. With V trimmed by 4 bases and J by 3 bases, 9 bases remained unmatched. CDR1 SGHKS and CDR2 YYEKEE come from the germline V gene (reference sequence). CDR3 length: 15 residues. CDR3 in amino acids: CASSRQTGIDTEAFF. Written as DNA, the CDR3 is TGTGCCAGCAGCCGGCAGACAGGGATCGACACTGAAGCTTTCTTT. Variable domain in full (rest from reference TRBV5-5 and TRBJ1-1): DAGVTQSPTHLIKTRGQQVTLRCSPISGHKSVSWYQQVLGQGPQFIFQYYEKEERGRGNFPDRFSARQFPNYSSELNVNALLLGDSALYLCASSRQTGIDTEAFFGQGTRLTVV.